This TCR beta chain was profiled in a study of shared clonotypes between healthy human individuals. Deep was the level used in running the assay. Per the original methods: Junction-only sequences produced by ImmunoSEQ had no quality scores, so filtering differed. Some clones are missing from TCRdb's copy, which holds only in-frame ones; the method was immunoSEQ multiplex PCR. D and trimming come from the DNA, and the V and J calls and clone size come from that table. Seen here are about 450,000 clones, 79% observed once, and the top ten hold 9.5% to 15%. The healthy adult donors were HIV-negative and reported no recent acute infections or vaccinations. The V gene lost 1 base and the J gene lost 5 bases, with 9 bases spanning the gap. CDR3 length: 14 amino acids. Germline CDR1 SGHRS, CDR2 YFSETQ.

This sequence originates from a woman aged 40 to 55 in good health. Some clones in this sample may be carry-over from other donors' samples. The rearrangement links TRBV5-1 to TRBJ2-2; D is unresolved. The sample was PBMCs. In DNA form, the CDR3 reads TGCGCCAGCAGCTTGCGCCGGTTGACCGGGGAGCTGTTTTTT. Protein: CASSLRRLTGELFF.